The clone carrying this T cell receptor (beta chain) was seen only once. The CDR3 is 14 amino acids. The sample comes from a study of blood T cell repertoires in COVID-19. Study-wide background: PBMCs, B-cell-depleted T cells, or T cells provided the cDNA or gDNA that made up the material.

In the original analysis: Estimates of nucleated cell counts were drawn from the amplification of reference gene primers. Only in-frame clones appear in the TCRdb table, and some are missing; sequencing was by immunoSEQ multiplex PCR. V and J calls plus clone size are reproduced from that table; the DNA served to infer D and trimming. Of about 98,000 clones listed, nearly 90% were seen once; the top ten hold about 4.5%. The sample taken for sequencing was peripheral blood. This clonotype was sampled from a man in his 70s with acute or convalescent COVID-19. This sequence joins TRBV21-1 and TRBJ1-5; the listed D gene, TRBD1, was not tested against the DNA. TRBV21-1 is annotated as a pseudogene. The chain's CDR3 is CASSNGTGNQPQHF. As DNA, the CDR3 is TGTGCCAGCAGCAATGGGACAGGTAATCAGCCCCAGCATTTT.